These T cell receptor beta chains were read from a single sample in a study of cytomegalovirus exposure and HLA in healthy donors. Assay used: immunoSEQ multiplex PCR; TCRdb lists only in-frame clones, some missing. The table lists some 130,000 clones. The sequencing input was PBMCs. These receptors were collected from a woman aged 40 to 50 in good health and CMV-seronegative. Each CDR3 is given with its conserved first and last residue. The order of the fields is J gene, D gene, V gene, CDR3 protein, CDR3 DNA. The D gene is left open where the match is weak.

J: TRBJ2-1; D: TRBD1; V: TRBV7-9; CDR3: CASSLTGGNEQFF; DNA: TGTGCCAGCAGTTTGACAGGGGGAAATGAGCAGTTCTTC
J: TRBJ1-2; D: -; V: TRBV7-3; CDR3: CASSLDTRGGYTF; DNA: TGTGCCAGCAGCTTAGACACCCGGGGTGGCTACACCTTC
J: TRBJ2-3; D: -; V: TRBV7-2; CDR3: CASSLVAAGTGLADTQYF; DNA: TGTGCCAGCAGCTTAGTGGCTGCGGGGACGGGCCTCGCCGATACGCAGTATTTT
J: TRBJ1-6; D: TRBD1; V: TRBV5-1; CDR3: CASSAGTGGNSPLHF; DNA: TGCGCCAGCAGCGCGGGGACAGGGGGTAATTCACCCCTCCACTTT
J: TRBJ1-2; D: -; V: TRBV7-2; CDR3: CASSFRGGRGYTF; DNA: TGTGCCAGCAGCTTCCGCGGTGGCCGGGGCTACACCTTC
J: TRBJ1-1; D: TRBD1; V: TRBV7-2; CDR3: CASSFGQGATEAFF; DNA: TGTGCCAGCAGCTTCGGACAGGGGGCCACTGAAGCTTTCTTT
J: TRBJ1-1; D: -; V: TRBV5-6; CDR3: CASSFLDSLNTEAFF; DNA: TGTGCCAGCAGCTTCTTGGACAGCCTGAACACTGAAGCTTTCTTT
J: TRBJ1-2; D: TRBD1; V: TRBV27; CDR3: CASSSADRDGYTF; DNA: TGTGCCAGCAGTTCCGCCGACAGGGACGGCTACACCTTC
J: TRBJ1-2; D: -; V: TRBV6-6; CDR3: CASSLLRGSDGYTF; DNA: TGTGCCAGCAGCCTCCTTCGGGGGTCGGATGGCTACACCTTC
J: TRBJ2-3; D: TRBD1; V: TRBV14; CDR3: CASSQQTGRTDTQYF; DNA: TGTGCCAGCAGCCAACAGACAGGGCGCACAGATACGCAGTATTTT
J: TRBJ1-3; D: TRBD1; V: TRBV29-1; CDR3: CSVDAPRTGRSGNTIYF; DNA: TGCAGCGTTGATGCCCCTCGGACAGGCCGCTCTGGAAACACCATATATTTT
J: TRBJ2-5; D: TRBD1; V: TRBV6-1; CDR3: CASSPGTEQETQYF; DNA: TGTGCCAGCAGTCCCGGGACAGAACAAGAGACCCAGTACTTC
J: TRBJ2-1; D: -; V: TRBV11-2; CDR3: CASRPGYNEQFF; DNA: TGTGCCAGCAGACCCGGTTACAATGAGCAGTTCTTC
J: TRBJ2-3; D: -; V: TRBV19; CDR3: CASSPRRVTDTQYF; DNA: TGTGCCAGTAGTCCTAGGCGGGTCACAGATACGCAGTATTTT
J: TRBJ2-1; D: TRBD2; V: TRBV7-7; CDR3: CASSAGLANYNEQFF; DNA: TGTGCTAGCAGCGCGGGACTAGCGAACTACAATGAGCAGTTCTTC
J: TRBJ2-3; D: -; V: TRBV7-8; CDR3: CASSYPSTDTQYF; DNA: TGTGCCAGCAGCTATCCTAGCACAGATACGCAGTATTTT
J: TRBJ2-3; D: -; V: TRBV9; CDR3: CASSVGGPDTQYF; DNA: TGTGCCAGCAGCGTAGGGGGGCCAGATACGCAGTATTTT
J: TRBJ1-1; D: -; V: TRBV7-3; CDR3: CASSPDTNTEAFF; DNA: TGTGCCAGCAGCCCTGACACGAACACTGAAGCTTTCTTT
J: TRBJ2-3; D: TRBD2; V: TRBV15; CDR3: CATSGGVRTSGGETDTQYF; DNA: TGTGCCACCAGCGGGGGTGTGAGAACTAGCGGGGGGGAGACAGATACGCAGTATTTT
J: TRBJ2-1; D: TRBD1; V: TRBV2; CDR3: CASNRQGTYNEQFF; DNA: TGTGCCAGCAACCGACAGGGGACTTACAATGAGCAGTTCTTC
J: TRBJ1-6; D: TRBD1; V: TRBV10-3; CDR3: CAIRDRDNSPLHF; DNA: TGTGCCATCAGGGACAGGGATAATTCACCCCTCCACTTT
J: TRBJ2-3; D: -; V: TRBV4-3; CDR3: CASSQASGHSDTQYF; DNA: TGCGCCAGCAGCCAAGCTTCAGGGCATTCGGATACGCAGTATTTT
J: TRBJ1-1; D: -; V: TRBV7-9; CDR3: CASSFRTNRDLDTEAFF; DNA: TGTGCCAGCAGCTTCCGAACAAACAGGGACCTCGACACTGAAGCTTTCTTT
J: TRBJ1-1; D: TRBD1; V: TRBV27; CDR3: CASSTYTGTDTEAFF; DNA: TGTGCCAGCAGTACTTATACCGGGACAGACACTGAAGCTTTCTTT
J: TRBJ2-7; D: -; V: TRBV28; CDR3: CASTLMAVPYEQYF; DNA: TGTGCCAGCACCTTGATGGCGGTCCCCTACGAGCAGTACTTC
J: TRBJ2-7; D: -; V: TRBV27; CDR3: CASSSVQGPVYEQYF; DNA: TGTGCCAGCAGTTCAGTCCAGGGGCCCGTCTACGAGCAGTACTTC
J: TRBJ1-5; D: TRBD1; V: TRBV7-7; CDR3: CASSAGGGQPQHF; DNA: TGTGCTAGCAGCGCAGGGGGAGGTCAGCCCCAGCATTTT
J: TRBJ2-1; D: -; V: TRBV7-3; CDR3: CASSLARYNEQFF; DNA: TGTGCCAGCAGCTTAGCTAGATACAATGAGCAGTTCTTC
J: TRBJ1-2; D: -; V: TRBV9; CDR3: CASSVASGGYTF; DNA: TGTGCCAGCAGCGTAGCTTCAGGCGGCTACACCTTC